The 23 T cell receptor beta chains reported below all come from one sample, sequenced in a study of regulatory T cells in long-lasting Graves disease. The time point here: persistent/refractory GD, antithyroid drugs over 5 years with positive TRAb. Preparation of the TCR library used RNA extracted from PBMCs. To make TCR beta libraries, researchers used iRepertoire HTBI primers and Arm-PCR of CDR3 regions. Each CDR3 protein gets one entry after TCRdb re-called the multiplex PCR reads with MiXCR. The repertoire holds a few hundred thousand distinct CDR3 sequences, with less than 30% as singletons. Specimen: peripheral blood mononuclear cells (PBMCs), collected when the disease was refractory, from a patient treated with antithyroid drugs. The receptors were sampled from a middle-aged woman with Graves disease.

The sample holds a few counts of this clonotype. Written as DNA, the CDR3 is TGCAGCGCCAGCTCTAGCGGGGGTCCGAAACTGTACTTC. Encoded protein: CSASSSGGPKLYF. This chain uses TRBV29-1 with TRBJ2-7, with 10 nucleotides matching TRBD2. The CDR3 is 13 amino acids. V was clipped by 7 bases and J by 12 bases; unmatched bases: 15. Germline CDR1 reads SQVTM; CDR2 reads ANQGSEA.

V and J are TRBV4-1 and TRBJ1-6; D is ambiguous. The germline V gene has CDR1 MGHRA and CDR2 YSYEKL. The CDR3 runs 16 residues. V lost 6 bases, J lost 0 bases, and 12 bases lay in between. Written as DNA, the CDR3 is TGCGCCAGCAGTAACAGCTTTATCTCCTATAATTCACCCCTCCACTTT. Residues: CASSNSFISYNSPLHF.

The V call is TRBV29-1, the J call TRBJ2-1; D call uncertain. This CDR3 has 11 amino acids. With 8 bases removed from V and 4 bases from J, the gap between germline ends came to 9 bases. Germline CDR1 SQVTM, CDR2 ANQGSEA. CDR3 protein: CSSRLYNEQFF. The CDR3 nucleotides are TGCAGCTCACGACTTTACAATGAGCAGTTCTTC.

This clonotype occurred a few times. The junction departs from germline at one end; a sequencing error may be responsible. This chain connects TRBV2 to TRBJ2-7; no firm D call. The CDR3 totals 14 residues. Germline loops: CDR1 SNHLY, CDR2 FYNNEI. The CDR3 region has the DNA TGTGCCAGCAGTGATAACAGATCACTCTACGGGCAGTACTTC. It codes for CASSDNRSLYGQYF.

V is TRBV12-3 or TRBV12-4 and J is TRBJ2-1, with 8 bases identical to TRBD1. V lost 6 bases and J lost 9; bases outside the gene matches: 7. CDR3 length equals 13 residues. CDR3 sequence reads: CASSRQGLGEQFF. The CDR3 DNA follows: TGTGCCAGCAGCCGACAGGGGTTGGGTGAGCAGTTCTTC.

This clonotype was seen once. The junction and the germline gene differ at one end; a read error may be behind it. V is TRBV6-2 or TRBV6-3 and J is TRBJ2-4; 14 nucleotides align to TRBD2. This CDR3 spans 16 amino acids. Germline CDR1 is MNHEY and CDR2 is SVGEGT. CDR3 in DNA: TGTGCCAGCAGCAAGGGACTAGCGGGAGCCAAAAACGTTCAGTACTTC. This encodes CASSKGLAGAKNVQYF.

As regards this clonotype: Given a much more abundant clone one base away, this may be a read error. CDR3 sequence reads: CACSEFGSFTEAFF. The CDR3, as DNA: TGTGCCTGCAGTGAATTTGGCAGTTTCACTGAAGCTTTCTTT. V is TRBV6-2 or TRBV6-3 and J is TRBJ1-1; D is unresolved. This CDR3 spans 14 amino acids. Germline V gene sequence: CDR1 MNHEY, CDR2 SVGEGT.

The gene calls are TRBV5-1 and TRBJ2-7; no definite D call. The CDR3 is 14 residues long. The V end lost 1 base, the J end lost 7 bases, and 15 bases lay between the germline ends. CDR1 SGHRS and CDR2 YFSETQ come from the germline V gene. CDR3 nucleotide sequence: TGCGCCAGCAGCTTGCCGGGTAGTCTTAGGGAGCAGTACTTC. Translated, it gives CASSLPGSLREQYF.

This clonotype was picked up many times. The chain combines TRBV29-1 with TRBJ2-7; D uncertain. Trimming shortened V by 3 bases and J by 2 bases, and 11 bases separated the two germline ends. Germline CDR1 is SQVTM and CDR2 is ANQGSEA. CDR3 length equals 13 residues. The CDR3 protein is CSVDSGGPYEQYF. The CDR3 DNA reads TGCAGCGTTGATTCGGGCGGCCCCTACGAGCAGTACTTC.

This clonotype appeared many times. J is TRBJ1-2 and V is TRBV5-1; D may be TRBD1 (5 bases). Germline CDR1 SGHRS, CDR2 YFSETQ. Trimming removed 4 bases at V and 8 bases at J, with 15 bases between. The CDR3 has 13 amino acids. In DNA, the CDR3 is TGCGCCAGCAGCCGCGGAGGGGATGGCGGCTACACCTTC. Translated, it gives CASSRGGDGGYTF.

As regards this clonotype: One end of the junction is discordant with germline, which a read error may explain. This chain links TRBV6-2 or TRBV6-3 with TRBJ2-5; D possibly uses TRBD1 or TRBD2 (5 bases each). Germline CDR1 MNHEY, CDR2 SVGEGT. The CDR3 has 13 residues. CDR3 DNA sequence: TGCACTACCCGGGGCGTATTGGGAGAGACCCAGTACTTC. The encoded protein is CTTRGVLGETQYF.

This chain uses TRBV11-3 with TRBJ2-7, with 10 bases aligning to TRBD2. Trimming removed 4 bases from V and 3 bases from J; junction bases left unmatched: 6. CDR1 and CDR2 (germline): SGHNT, YENEEA. The CDR3 extends over 15 amino acids. The CDR3 DNA is TGTGCCAGCAGCTCTGGACTAGCGGAGTGCTACGAGCAGTACTTC. Translating it yields CASSSGLAECYEQYF.

The chain carries TRBV4-1 and TRBJ1-1; 7 nucleotides agree with TRBD1. Germline V gives CDR1 MGHRA, CDR2 YSYEKL. V was clipped by 2 bases and J by 5 bases; unmatched bases: 5. This CDR3 region has 14 residues. DNA for the CDR3: TGCGCCAGCAGCCAAACACAGGGGAGGACTGAAGCTTTCTTT. Amino acid sequence: CASSQTQGRTEAFF.

This clonotype was counted between two and nine times. The chain combines TRBV20-1 with TRBJ2-1, with 8 bases that match TRBD1. CDR1 is DFQATT, CDR2 SNEGSKA, per germline (reference sequence). The junction had 6 bases not matched to a gene; V was cut back by 0 bases and J by 5 bases. CDR3 length: 15 residues. The CDR3 reads CSARDLGQEHNEQFF. For the CDR3, the DNA is TGCAGTGCTAGAGATCTGGGACAGGAGCACAATGAGCAGTTCTTC.

This clonotype was picked up a small number of times. V and J are TRBV28 and TRBJ2-3; no reliable D call. V lost 2 bases to trimming and J lost 2 bases, with 11 bases between them. The CDR3 contains 15 residues. Germline V gene lookup returns CDR1 MDHEN and CDR2 SYDVKM. The CDR3 DNA is TGTGCCAGCAGTTTAGTCGCCCGGAACACAGATACGCAGTATTTT. As protein: CASSLVARNTDTQYF.

This clonotype was detected many times. The chain has TRBV2 and TRBJ1-5; D is undetermined. CDR1 is SNHLY, CDR2 FYNNEI, per germline. This CDR3 contains 16 residues. V dropped 4 bases and J dropped 16 bases, with 29 bases sitting between them. The CDR3 here is CASSGESPLDFYTQHF. CDR3 DNA: TGTGCCAGCAGTGGAGAATCCCCCCTCGATTTTTATACTCAACATTTT.

This clonotype was seen at least ten times. The chain is built from TRBV12-3 or TRBV12-4 and TRBJ2-5, with 9 nucleotides matching TRBD1. The V segment lost 6 bases and the J segment 3 bases; nucleotides outside the gene matches: 5. The CDR3 has 14 residues. The CDR3, as DNA: TGTGCCAGCAGACCTAGGACAGGGGAAGAGACCCAGTACTTC. This translates into CASRPRTGEETQYF.

This clonotype occurred many times. The gene calls are TRBV28 and TRBJ1-1; D perhaps matches TRBD1 (6 bases). Deletions cut 7 bases from V and 2 bases from J, with 11 bases between. The V gene's germline CDR1 is MDHEN and CDR2 SYDVKM. The CDR3 runs to 13 residues. CDR3 sequence reads: CASKTGPNTEAFF. The CDR3 DNA sequence: TGTGCCAGCAAGACAGGCCCTAACACTGAAGCTTTCTTT.

The sample holds a few counts of this clonotype. This chain joins TRBV24-1 and TRBJ1-5; TRBD1 agrees at 8 bases. The CDR3 consists of 15 residues. Per germline, CDR1 KGHDR and CDR2 SFDVKD. The junction had 4 bases not matched to a gene; V was cut back by 3 bases and J by 4 bases. Written as DNA, the CDR3 is TGTGCCACCAGTGATCCACGGACAGGGAATCAGCCCCAGCATTTT. Translated: CATSDPRTGNQPQHF.

This clonotype was counted many times. This CDR3 reads CSVEVVTSGSGEQYF. The CDR3 nucleotides are TGCAGCGTTGAAGTAGTGACTAGCGGGAGCGGAGAGCAGTACTTC. The rearrangement uses TRBV29-1 and TRBJ2-7, with TRBD2 identical over 12 bases. Losses at the gene ends were 1 base for V and 7 bases for J; bases not matched to a gene: 8. Germline assignment: CDR1 SQVTM and CDR2 ANQGSEA. CDR3 length: 15 residues.

V and J are TRBV16 and TRBJ2-2, with 11 bases lining up with TRBD2. With V trimmed by 3 bases and J by 2 bases, 5 bases remained unmatched. The CDR3 is 17 residues long. CDR1 and CDR2 (germline): KGHSY, FQNENV. The CDR3 sequence: CASSHLGLAVNTGELFF. The CDR3 region has the DNA TGTGCCAGCAGCCATCTGGGACTAGCGGTTAACACCGGGGAGCTGTTTTTT.

In its sample, this clonotype was seen many times. The genes are TRBV28 and TRBJ1-2; D perhaps matches TRBD1 (5 bases). Germline CDR1 MDHEN, CDR2 SYDVKM. The CDR3 is 14 residues long. The V end lost 3 bases, the J end lost 3 bases, and 11 bases lay between the germline ends. Written as DNA, the CDR3 is TGTGCCAGCAGTTTGCAGCAGGGACACTATGGCTACACCTTC. Protein: CASSLQQGHYGYTF.

This clonotype was seen a few times. The J gene is TRBJ1-1, the V gene TRBV3-1; D is unclear. Germline V gives CDR1 LGHDT, CDR2 YNNKEL (reference sequence). CDR3 length: 14 residues. Trimming stripped 8 bases from V and 5 bases from J, with 18 bases between. Here the CDR3 DNA reads TGTGCCAGCCATCAGGTAGGGCGCGGAACTGAAGCTTTCTTT. It translates to CASHQVGRGTEAFF.